This record looks at one T cell receptor beta chain sequence and its context. The data originate from a study of T-cell memory formation after mild COVID-19. Germline CDR1 is SQVTM and CDR2 is ANQGSEA. This CDR3 comprises 12 residues. The V end was cut by 7 bases, the J end by 1 base, with 11 bases between. TCRdb redid the calling of the 5' RACE reads with MiXCR, one entry per CDR3 protein. Of some 45,000 distinct CDR3 sequences detected, 25% to 30% appear once; the ten largest clones hold 43%. The specimen sequenced was PBMCs or a T cell subset sorted from them (not recorded which). This receptor was obtained from a man aged 18 to 29 who had mild COVID-19 (a few samples of this study predate the infection). Cell type and time point are not known. V gene TRBV29-1 combines with J gene TRBJ2-7; D not resolved. The CDR3 region has the DNA TGCAGCGCCCTCGGCAGTTCCTACGAGCAGTACTTC. This codes for CSALGSSYEQYF.